The rows below give T cell receptor beta chains drawn from one sample of a study of beta chain features in type 1 diabetes. The data were produced by immunoSEQ multiplex PCR, yet TCRdb's version contains in-frame clones alone and is incomplete. The sample records roughly 350,000 clones, around 9.6% being singletons. Material for sequencing was central memory CD4+ T cells from blood. These receptors were taken from a man aged 25-40 years with type 1 diabetes. CDR3s include the opening cysteine and the closing phenylalanine or tryptophan. D genes are given only for firm matches. Size is omitted from some rows. Given values are once, few, many or a class for expanded clones.

cdr3_nt cdr3_aa v_call d_call j_call clone_size
TGCGCCAGCAGCTTTAACACAGCCTACGAGCAGTACTTC CASSFNTAYEQYF TRBV5-1 NA TRBJ2-7 few
TGTGCCATCAGTGCAGGGGTTAACGCCTACAATGAGCAGTTCTTC CAISAGVNAYNEQFF TRBV10-3 NA TRBJ2-1 NA
TGTGCCAGCAGCTTAGTTGGGAGGGGGAATGAGCAGTTCTTC CASSLVGRGNEQFF TRBV13 NA TRBJ2-1 NA
TGTGCCAGCAGCGCAGTGGACAGGCGAGCTAACTATGGCTACACCTTC CASSAVDRRANYGYTF TRBV11-3 TRBD1 TRBJ1-2 NA
TGTGCCAGTTCGCTAGCGGGAGCAGAGACCCAGTACTTC CASSLAGAETQYF TRBV7-2 TRBD2 TRBJ2-5 NA
TGTGCCAGCAGCTTACGCCCTACTAGCACAGATACGCAGTATTTT CASSLRPTSTDTQYF TRBV4-2 NA TRBJ2-3 NA
TGTGCCAGCAGCCCAGGGGAAGGAGGGGATACGCAGTATTTT CASSPGEGGDTQYF TRBV4-2 NA TRBJ2-3 NA
TGTGCCGGCTCGACAGACCGCAACTATGGCTACACCTTC CAGSTDRNYGYTF TRBV5-4 NA TRBJ1-2 NA
TGCGCCAGCAGCTTCAACAGCGGGAGGGCCTACGAGCAGTACTTC CASSFNSGRAYEQYF TRBV5-1 TRBD2 TRBJ2-7 few
TGTGCCAGCAGTTCCTGGGGACTAGCGGGGAGCTCTGGGGCCAACGTCCTGACTTTC CASSSWGLAGSSGANVLTF TRBV27 TRBD2 TRBJ2-6 NA
TGTGCCAGCAGCTCCCGGGACGGAATAAAGCAGTACTTC CASSSRDGIKQYF TRBV11-2 NA TRBJ2-7 NA
TGTGCCAGCAGCCCGGACAGGAACTACGAGCAGTACTTC CASSPDRNYEQYF TRBV7-2 TRBD1 TRBJ2-7 NA
TGCAGCGTTCAGGGCGCTAGCTGGGGCACAGATACGCAGTATTTT CSVQGASWGTDTQYF TRBV29-1 NA TRBJ2-3 NA
TGTGCCAGCAGCAAGGGACAGGGTTTCTGTGTGTTC CASSKGQGFCVF TRBV6-5 TRBD1 TRBJ2-4 few
TGCGCCAGCAGCTGGGGACTAGCGGGAGGGAATGAGCAGTTCTTC CASSWGLAGGNEQFF TRBV5-1 TRBD2 TRBJ2-1 few
TGTGCCAGCAGTAAGGGGGACTCGAACATTCAGTACTTC CASSKGDSNIQYF TRBV11-3 NA TRBJ2-4 few
TGTGCCTGCAGTGAGAGCGGGAGAGGAAGGAATGAGCAGTTCTTC CACSESGRGRNEQFF TRBV6-4 TRBD2 TRBJ2-1 few
TGTGCCAGCAGCTTAAATAGCGGCTACCACAATGAGCAGTTCTTC CASSLNSGYHNEQFF TRBV7-2 NA TRBJ2-1 NA
TGTGCCAGCCGCAAGATGGACTATGGCTACACCTTC CASRKMDYGYTF TRBV10-3 NA TRBJ1-2 few
TGTGCCACCAGCAGGACTAGCGGGAGAGACAATGAGCAGTTCTTC CATSRTSGRDNEQFF TRBV15 TRBD2 TRBJ2-1 NA
TGTGCCACCACGGACAGGGGAAATCAGCCCCAGCATTTT CATTDRGNQPQHF TRBV6-5 TRBD1 TRBJ1-5 many
TGTGCCAGCAGGCTAGCGGGGCGCACAGATACGCAGTATTTT CASRLAGRTDTQYF TRBV2 TRBD2 TRBJ2-3 few
TGCGCCAGCAGCTGGCAATGGGAGCGTAATGAGCAGTTCTTC CASSWQWERNEQFF TRBV5-1 NA TRBJ2-1 NA
TGCGCCAGCAGCCAGGGAGTCGGACAGTTCAATCAGCCCCAGCATTTT CASSQGVGQFNQPQHF TRBV4-1 NA TRBJ1-5 few
TGTGCCAGCAGCTTATCCGGGGAGCTGTTTTTT CASSLSGELFF TRBV11-3 NA TRBJ2-2 few
TGTGCTAGTGCTGGGACAGGGGGGGCAGATACGCAGTATTTT CASAGTGGADTQYF TRBV12-5 TRBD1 TRBJ2-3 NA
TGCAGCGTCCCCTCGGAGCTAGTCAATGAGCAGTTCTTC CSVPSELVNEQFF TRBV29-1 NA TRBJ2-1 many
TGCGCCAGCAGCTTGCAGAACACTGAAGCTTTCTTT CASSLQNTEAFF TRBV5-1 NA TRBJ1-1 few
TGTGCCAGCAGCTTGGCGGGGGGTGACACCGGGGAGCTGTTTTTT CASSLAGGDTGELFF TRBV5-4 TRBD2 TRBJ2-2 NA
TGCGCCAGCAGCTCCGGGACTAGCGATTACACAGATACGCAGTATTTT CASSSGTSDYTDTQYF TRBV5-1 TRBD2 TRBJ2-3 few
TGTGCCAGCAATGCCGCTCAGGGGGCTAATGAAAAACTGTTTTTT CASNAAQGANEKLFF TRBV28 TRBD1 TRBJ1-4 few
TGCGCCAGCAGCTCCGTTAACTACAATGAGCAGTTCTTC CASSSVNYNEQFF TRBV5-1 NA TRBJ2-1 NA
TGTGCCAGCACCTACGGGGGATCCCATTCTAACACCGGGGAGCTGTTTTTT CASTYGGSHSNTGELFF TRBV5-4 NA TRBJ2-2 NA
TGCAGTGCTACATCTCCGGGACTAAACCAATTT CSATSPGLNQF TRBV20-1 NA TRBJ1-4 few